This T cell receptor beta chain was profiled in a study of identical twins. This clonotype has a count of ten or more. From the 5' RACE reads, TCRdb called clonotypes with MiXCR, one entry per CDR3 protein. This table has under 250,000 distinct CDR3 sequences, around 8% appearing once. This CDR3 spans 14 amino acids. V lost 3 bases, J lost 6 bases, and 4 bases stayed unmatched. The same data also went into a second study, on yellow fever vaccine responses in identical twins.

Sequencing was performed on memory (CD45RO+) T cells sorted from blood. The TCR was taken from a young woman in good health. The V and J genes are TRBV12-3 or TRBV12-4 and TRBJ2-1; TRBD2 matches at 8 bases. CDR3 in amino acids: CASSFRGGRNEQFF. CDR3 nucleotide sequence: TGTGCCAGCAGTTTCCGGGGGGGCCGCAATGAGCAGTTCTTC.